The rows below give T cell receptor beta chains drawn from one sample of a study of CD8 T cells in Susac syndrome. MiXCR, applied by TCRdb to the immunoSEQ multiplex PCR reads, yields one record per CDR3 protein. This table holds about 110,000 distinct CDR3 sequences, about 96% found once. The specimen sequenced was CD4+ T cells from PBMCs. The receptors were gathered from a human donor in good health. Each CDR3 is given without its conserved first and last residue.

v_call cdr3_aa
TRBV29-1 SVESQHGGPDTQY
TRBV4-3 ASSQESGRKPYEQY
TRBV12-3/TRBV12-4 ASSFEPREQY
TRBV23-1 ASSQGTGVADTQY
TRBV14 ASSQDAGGLYEQF
TRBV7-9 ASSLASTDGYT
TRBV7-2 ASSQGQLGETQY
TRBV29-1 SVETSGRAYEQY
TRBV5-1 ASSLKTDTQY
TRBV29-1 SDRLAGRETQY
TRBV2 ASSERGSSYGYT
TRBV3-1 ASSLRDRYTDTQY
TRBV7-2 ASSLDPPPTGVGEKLF
TRBV2 ASSARDIATGELF
TRBV2 ASSDRGAYGYT
TRBV7-9 ASMSGLAAYEQY
TRBV30 AWSIGTGKTYEQY
TRBV5-8 ASSLRQSSYNSPLH
TRBV19 AGLMAPSYGYT
TRBV20-1 SARVSGIGANQPQH
TRBV7-8 ASSLKPGLGTDTQY
TRBV5-1 ASSDRPKVRLNEQF
TRBV20-1 SARVGSSYEQY
TRBV18 ASSRTSGTDTQY
TRBV3-1 ASSQHGIRGLAKNIQY
TRBV18 ASSPPLAASSYNEQF
TRBV25-1 ASSGTNQETQY
TRBV27 ASSPKGQGLNSPLH
TRBV12-3/TRBV12-4 ASSLAGGSYEQY
TRBV6-6 ASSSSGSSYNEQF
TRBV28 ASFVGGERGYTEAF
TRBV25-1 ASSEIRGRQY
TRBV20-1 SASYVEGWSTDTQY
TRBV30 AWRPQGLGEQY
TRBV5-6 ASSPDSTGELF
TRBV29-1 SVEGLQTSGGAWDIQY
TRBV12-3/TRBV12-4 ASTRGGARGYT
TRBV5-1 ASSLGAGGAYNEQF
TRBV20-1 SARDARGGEVEQY
TRBV28 ASSLGHSYGYT
TRBV11-1 ASSFPKGAGTEAF